The 11 T cell receptor beta chains presented below share a single source sample, sequenced in a study of beta chain features in type 1 diabetes. Study-level points and caveats: Within each of all four CD4+ subsets, Type 1 diabetes patients had TCRB CDR3s that were moderately but significantly shorter.

Every isolated RNA sample was fully reverse transcribed, so sequencing captured expressed TCRB transcripts. Data came from immunoSEQ multiplex PCR; TCRdb stores just in-frame clones and leaves some out. The profile shows 300,000 to 350,000 clones, roughly 13% of them singletons. These receptors have no known antigen. Material for sequencing was naive CD4+ T cells from blood. Source of these receptors: a woman between 18 and 30 years old with type 1 diabetes.

CDR3 protein: CASSQSRENYGYTF. CDR3 coding DNA: TGTGCCAGCTCACAATCCCGGGAGAACTATGGCTACACCTTC. This chain connects TRBV18 to TRBJ1-2; D unclear. In germline, CDR1 is KGHSH, CDR2 LQKENI. The CDR3 runs 14 residues. The V end lost 4 bases, the J end lost 2 bases, and 11 bases lay between the germline ends.

This clone was seen a handful of times. This chain joins TRBV6-5 and TRBJ1-1; D remains unclear. V was shortened by 0 bases and J by 3 bases, with 8 bases between the two germline ends. CDR3 length equals 14 residues. Germline V gene data show CDR1 as MNHEY and CDR2 as SVGAGI. The CDR3 reads CASSYSRLYTEAFF. CDR3 coding DNA: TGTGCCAGCAGTTACTCGAGGCTTTACACTGAAGCTTTCTTT.

The chain has TRBV11-3 and TRBJ1-5; D is unclear. V dropped 1 base and J dropped 5 bases, with 6 bases sitting between them. The CDR3 extends over 13 amino acids. Germline CDR1 is SGHNT and CDR2 is YENEEA. DNA for the CDR3: TGTGCCAGCAGCTTAGGCACGGATCAGCCCCAGCATTTT. The encoded protein is CASSLGTDQPQHF.

This clone was counted only a few times. J is TRBJ2-1 and V is TRBV21-1; the D call TRBD2 from the table was never checked on the DNA. TRBV21-1 is a pseudogene segment. This CDR3 region has 20 residues. The CDR3 nucleotides are TGTGCCAGCAGCAAAGGCGGTCGTGGGACTAGCCCTAATCCCTACAATGAGCAGTTCTTC. It yields the protein CASSKGGRGTSPNPYNEQFF.

This chain uses TRBV29-1 with TRBJ2-2; D gene unclear. V gave up 7 bases and J gave up 4 bases, with 13 bases separating them. Germline lookup yields CDR1 SQVTM and CDR2 ANQGSEA. This CDR3 has 13 residues. In DNA, the CDR3 is TGCAGCGGGTCCAGGCAATTCACCGGGGAGCTGTTTTTT. As protein: CSGSRQFTGELFF.

In regard to this clone: Other DNA sequences in the same sample also yield this CDR3. The V gene is TRBV25-1, the J gene TRBJ1-5; D call uncertain. The CDR3 is 14 residues long. Looked up from germline, CDR1 is MGHDK and CDR2 is SYGVNS. V shed 3 bases and J shed 3 bases, with 9 bases lying between them. In nucleotides, the CDR3 is TGTGCCAGCAGTGATTCCTACTCCAATCAGCCCCAGCATTTT. Its translation is CASSDSYSNQPQHF.

V and J are TRBV6-6 and TRBJ1-2; D is ambiguous. CDR3 length equals 13 residues. Germline V CDR1 and CDR2: MNHNY, SVGAGI (reference sequence). Between the trimmed V and J ends, which lost 0 bases and 8 bases, there was a span of 10 bases. The CDR3 here is CASSYSEVGGYTF. In nucleotides, the CDR3 is TGTGCCAGCAGTTACTCGGAGGTGGGGGGCTACACCTTC.

In this sample, this clone turned up a few times. The chain has TRBV29-1 and TRBJ2-1; 7 nucleotides agree with TRBD1. The CDR3 has 16 amino acids. Trimming took 1 base from V and 2 from J; bases not matched to a gene: 8. CDR1 is SQVTM, CDR2 ANQGSEA, per germline. The CDR3 loop reads CSVEGEGGGPYNEQFF. CDR3 bases: TGCAGCGTTGAAGGGGAAGGGGGCGGACCCTACAATGAGCAGTTCTTC.

The chain is built from TRBV9 and TRBJ2-7; TRBD2 aligns across 9 bases. Losses at the gene ends were 2 bases for V and 2 bases for J; bases not matched to a gene: 8. The CDR3 extends over 16 amino acids. Per the germline V gene, CDR1 is SGDLS and CDR2 is YYNGEE. In DNA form, the CDR3 reads TGTGCCAGCAGCGTCGAAGCGGGAGGCGGGGCCTACGAGCAGTACTTC. Residues: CASSVEAGGGAYEQYF.

The chain combines TRBV9 with TRBJ2-1, with 13 bases aligning to TRBD2. The CDR3 runs to 15 residues. The germline gives CDR1 SGDLS, CDR2 YYNGEE. With V trimmed by 5 bases and J by 5 bases, 4 bases remained unmatched. The CDR3 loop is CASRAGTSGNNEQFF. Here the CDR3 DNA reads TGTGCCAGCAGGGCCGGGACTAGCGGGAACAATGAGCAGTTCTTC. The variable domain in full, with the rest retrieved from reference TRBV9 and TRBJ2-1, is DSGVTQTPKHLITATGQRVTLRCSPRSGDLSVYWYQQSLDQGLQFLIQYYNGEERAKGNILERFSAQQFPDLHSELNLSSLELGDSALYFCASRAGTSGNNEQFFGPGTRLTVL.

The chain joins TRBV7-2 to TRBJ2-3; D call uncertain. The CDR3 has 10 amino acids. V lost 5 bases to trimming and J lost 6 bases, with 3 bases between them. Germline CDR1 and CDR2: SGHTA and FQGNSA. The CDR3 DNA sequence: TGTGCCAGCAGCCGGGATACGCAGTATTTT. It codes for CASSRDTQYF.